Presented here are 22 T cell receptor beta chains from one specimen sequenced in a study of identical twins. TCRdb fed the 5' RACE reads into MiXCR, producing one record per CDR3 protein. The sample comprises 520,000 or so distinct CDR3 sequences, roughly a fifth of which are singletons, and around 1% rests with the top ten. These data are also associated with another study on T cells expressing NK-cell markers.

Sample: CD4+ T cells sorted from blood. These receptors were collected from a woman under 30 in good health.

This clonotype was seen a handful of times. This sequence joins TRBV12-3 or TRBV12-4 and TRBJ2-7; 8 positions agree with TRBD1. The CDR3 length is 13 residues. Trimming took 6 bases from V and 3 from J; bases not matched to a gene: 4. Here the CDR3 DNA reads TGTGCCAGCAGGCGGACAGGGATCTACGAGCAGTACTTC. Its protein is CASRRTGIYEQYF.

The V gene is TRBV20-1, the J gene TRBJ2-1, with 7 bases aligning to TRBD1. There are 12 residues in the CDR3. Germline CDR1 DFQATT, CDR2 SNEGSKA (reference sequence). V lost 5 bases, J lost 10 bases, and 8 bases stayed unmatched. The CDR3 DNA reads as TGCAGTGCTTTCGAGACAGGGCGGGAGCAGTTCTTC. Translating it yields CSAFETGREQFF.

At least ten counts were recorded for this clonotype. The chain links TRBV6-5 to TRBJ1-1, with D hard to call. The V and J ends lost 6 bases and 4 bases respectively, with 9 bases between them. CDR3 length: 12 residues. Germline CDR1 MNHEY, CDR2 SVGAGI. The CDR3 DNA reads TGTGCCAGCAGCGGGGTAGGCACTGAAGCTTTCTTT. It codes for CASSGVGTEAFF.

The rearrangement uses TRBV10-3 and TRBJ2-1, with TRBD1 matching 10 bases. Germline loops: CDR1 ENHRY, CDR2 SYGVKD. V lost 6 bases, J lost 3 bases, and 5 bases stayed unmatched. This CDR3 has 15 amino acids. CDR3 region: CAIRGGQGYYNEQFF. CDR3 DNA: TGTGCCATCAGGGGGGGACAGGGGTACTACAATGAGCAGTTCTTC.

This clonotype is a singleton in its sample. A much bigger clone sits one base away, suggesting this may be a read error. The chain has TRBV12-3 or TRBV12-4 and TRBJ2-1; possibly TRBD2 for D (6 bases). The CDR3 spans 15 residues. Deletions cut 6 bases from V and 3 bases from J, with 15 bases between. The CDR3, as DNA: TGTGCCAGCAGGCTAGCGTACAATTTCTACAATGAGCAGTTCTTC. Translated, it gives CASRLAYNFYNEQFF.

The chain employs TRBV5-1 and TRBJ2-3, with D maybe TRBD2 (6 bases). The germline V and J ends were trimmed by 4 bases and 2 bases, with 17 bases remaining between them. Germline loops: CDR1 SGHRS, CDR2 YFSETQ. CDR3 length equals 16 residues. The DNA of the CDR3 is TGCGCCAGCAGCCCGTTAGGAGCGGGCTACACAGATACGCAGTATTTT. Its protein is CASSPLGAGYTDTQYF.

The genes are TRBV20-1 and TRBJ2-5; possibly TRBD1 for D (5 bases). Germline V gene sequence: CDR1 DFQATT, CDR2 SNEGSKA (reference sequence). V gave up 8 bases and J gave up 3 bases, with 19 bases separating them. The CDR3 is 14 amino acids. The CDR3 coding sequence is TGCAGTACCTATTACCAGGGCAGGGAAGAGACCCAGTACTTC. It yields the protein CSTYYQGREETQYF.

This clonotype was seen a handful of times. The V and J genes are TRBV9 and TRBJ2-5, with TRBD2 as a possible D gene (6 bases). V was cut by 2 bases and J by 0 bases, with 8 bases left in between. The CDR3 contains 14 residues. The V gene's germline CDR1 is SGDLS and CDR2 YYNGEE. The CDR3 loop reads CASSVASDQETQYF. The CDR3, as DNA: TGTGCCAGCAGCGTTGCTAGCGACCAAGAGACCCAGTACTTC.

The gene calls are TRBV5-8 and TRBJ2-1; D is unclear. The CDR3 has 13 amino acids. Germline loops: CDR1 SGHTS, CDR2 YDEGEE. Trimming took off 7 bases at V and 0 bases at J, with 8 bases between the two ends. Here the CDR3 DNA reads TGTGCCAGCTTGGCGGCCTCCTACAATGAGCAGTTCTTC. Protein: CASLAASYNEQFF.

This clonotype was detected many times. The CDR3: CASSLAPGGTGELFF. CDR3 coding DNA: TGCGCCAGCAGCTTGGCTCCAGGGGGGACCGGGGAGCTGTTTTTT. V gene TRBV5-1 combines with J gene TRBJ2-2, with D possibly being TRBD1 (7 bases). The V gene's germline CDR1 is SGHRS and CDR2 YFSETQ. V gave up 0 bases and J gave up 5 bases, with 11 bases separating them. CDR3 length: 15 amino acids.

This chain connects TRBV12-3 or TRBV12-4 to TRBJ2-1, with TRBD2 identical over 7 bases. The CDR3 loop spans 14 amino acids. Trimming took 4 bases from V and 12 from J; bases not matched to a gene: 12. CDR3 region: CASSYALFSGPQFF. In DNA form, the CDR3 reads TGTGCCAGCAGTTACGCGCTCTTTAGCGGGCCGCAGTTCTTC.

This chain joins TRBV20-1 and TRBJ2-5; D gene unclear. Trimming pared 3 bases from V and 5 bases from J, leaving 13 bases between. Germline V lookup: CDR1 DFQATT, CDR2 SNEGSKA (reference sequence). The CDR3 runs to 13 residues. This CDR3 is CSASDPLGETQYF. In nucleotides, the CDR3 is TGCAGTGCTAGTGATCCTTTGGGGGAGACCCAGTACTTC.

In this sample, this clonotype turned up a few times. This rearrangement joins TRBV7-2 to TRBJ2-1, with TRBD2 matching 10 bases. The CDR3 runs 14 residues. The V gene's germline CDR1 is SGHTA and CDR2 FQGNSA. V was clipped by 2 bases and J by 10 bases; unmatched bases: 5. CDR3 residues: CASSLSSGRREQFF. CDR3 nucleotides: TGTGCCAGCAGCTTATCTAGCGGGAGACGAGAGCAGTTCTTC.

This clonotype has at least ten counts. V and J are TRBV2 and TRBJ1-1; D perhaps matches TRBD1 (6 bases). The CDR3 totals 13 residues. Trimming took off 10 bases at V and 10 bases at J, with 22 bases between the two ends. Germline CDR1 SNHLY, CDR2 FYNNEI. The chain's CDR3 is CATHFGGAVRAFF. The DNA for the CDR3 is TGTGCCACCCACTTTGGGGGGGCTGTTCGAGCTTTCTTT.

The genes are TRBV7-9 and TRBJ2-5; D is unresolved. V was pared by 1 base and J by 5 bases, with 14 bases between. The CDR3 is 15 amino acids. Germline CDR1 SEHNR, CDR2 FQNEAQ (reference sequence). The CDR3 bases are TGTGCCAGCAGCTTAGGGGTACCCCCTGGGGAGACCCAGTACTTC. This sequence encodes CASSLGVPPGETQYF.

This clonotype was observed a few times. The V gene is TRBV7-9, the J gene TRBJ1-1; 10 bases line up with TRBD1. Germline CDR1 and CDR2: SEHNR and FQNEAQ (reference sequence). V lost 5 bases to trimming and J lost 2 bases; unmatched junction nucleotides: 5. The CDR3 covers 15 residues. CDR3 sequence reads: CASSPGTGANTEAFF. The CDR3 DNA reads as TGTGCCAGCAGCCCCGGGACAGGGGCTAACACTGAAGCTTTCTTT.

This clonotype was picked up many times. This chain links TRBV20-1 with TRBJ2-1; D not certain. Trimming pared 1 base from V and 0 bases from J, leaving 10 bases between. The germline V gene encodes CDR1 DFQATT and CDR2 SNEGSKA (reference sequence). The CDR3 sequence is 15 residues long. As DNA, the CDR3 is TGCAGTGCTAGAGCACGCCAGAGCTCCTACAATGAGCAGTTCTTC. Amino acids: CSARARQSSYNEQFF.

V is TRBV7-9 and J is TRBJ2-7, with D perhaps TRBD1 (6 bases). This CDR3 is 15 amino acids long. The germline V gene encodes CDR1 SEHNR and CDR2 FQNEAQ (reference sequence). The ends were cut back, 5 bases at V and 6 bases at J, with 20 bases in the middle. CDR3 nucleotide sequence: TGTGCCAGCAGCCGGAACAGGGATTACATAGGCGAGCAGTACTTC. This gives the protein CASSRNRDYIGEQYF.

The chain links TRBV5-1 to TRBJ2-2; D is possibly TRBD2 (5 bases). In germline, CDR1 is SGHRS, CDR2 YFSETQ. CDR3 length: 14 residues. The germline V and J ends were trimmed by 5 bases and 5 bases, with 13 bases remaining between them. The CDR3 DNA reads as TGCGCCAGCAGTGGGCTAGCAAGTACCGGGGAGCTGTTTTTT. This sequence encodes CASSGLASTGELFF.

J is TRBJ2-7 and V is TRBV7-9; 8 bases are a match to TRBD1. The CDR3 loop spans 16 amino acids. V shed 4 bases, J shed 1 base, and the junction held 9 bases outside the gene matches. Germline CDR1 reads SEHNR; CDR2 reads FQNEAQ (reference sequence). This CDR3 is CASSSIPGTGSYEQYF. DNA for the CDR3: TGTGCCAGCAGCTCCATCCCCGGGACAGGTTCCTACGAGCAGTACTTC.

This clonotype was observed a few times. CDR3 DNA: TGCAGTGCCAGTCCCATGGCAGGGGACAACTACGAGCAGTACTTC. Protein product: CSASPMAGDNYEQYF. The J gene is TRBJ2-7, the V gene TRBV20-1; TRBD1 might be the D (6 bases). The germline V gene encodes CDR1 DFQATT and CDR2 SNEGSKA (reference sequence). Trimming left V 6 bases short and J 3 bases short, with 21 bases between. The CDR3 is 15 residues long.

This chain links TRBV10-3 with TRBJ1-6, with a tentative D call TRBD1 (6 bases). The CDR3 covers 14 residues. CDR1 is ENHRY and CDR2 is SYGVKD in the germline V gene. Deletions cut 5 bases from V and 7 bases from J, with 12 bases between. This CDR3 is CAISLDSFNSPLHF. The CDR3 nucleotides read TGTGCCATCAGTTTGGACAGTTTCAATTCACCCCTCCACTTT.